This T cell receptor (beta chain) was captured in a study of blood T cell repertoires in COVID-19. Overall study context: Sources were T cells, B-cell-depleted T cells, or PBMCs; the material itself was cDNA or gDNA.

The CDR3 loop spans 15 amino acids. V was cut by 5 bases and J by 0 bases, with 12 bases left in between. CDR1 and CDR2 from the germline V gene are MDHEN and SYDVKM. Only in-frame clones appear in the TCRdb table, and some are missing; sequencing was by immunoSEQ multiplex PCR. The repertoire consists of roughly 38,000 clones, with around 80% occurring once and the leading ten covering around 35%. The receptor was isolated from a man in his fifties or sixties with acute or convalescent COVID-19. This chain uses TRBV28 with TRBJ2-3; D possibly corresponds to TRBD2 (5 bases). What was sequenced was peripheral blood. In DNA form, the CDR3 reads TGTGCCAGCAGTATCATTAGCGCTAGCACAGATACGCAGTATTTT. Residues: CASSIISASTDTQYF.